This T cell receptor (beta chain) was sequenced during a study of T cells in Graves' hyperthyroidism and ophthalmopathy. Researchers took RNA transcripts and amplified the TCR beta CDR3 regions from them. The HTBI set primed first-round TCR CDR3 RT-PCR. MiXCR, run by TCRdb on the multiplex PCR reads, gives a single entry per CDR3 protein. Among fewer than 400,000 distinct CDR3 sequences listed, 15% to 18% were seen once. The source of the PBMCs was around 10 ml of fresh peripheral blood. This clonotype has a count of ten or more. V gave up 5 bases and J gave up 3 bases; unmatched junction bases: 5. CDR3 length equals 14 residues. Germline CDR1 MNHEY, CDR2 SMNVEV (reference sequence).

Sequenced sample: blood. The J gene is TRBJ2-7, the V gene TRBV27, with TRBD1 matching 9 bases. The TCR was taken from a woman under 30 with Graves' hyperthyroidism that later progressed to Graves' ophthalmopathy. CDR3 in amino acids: CASSPGTGFYEQYF. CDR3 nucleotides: TGTGCCAGCAGTCCCGGGACAGGGTTCTACGAGCAGTACTTC.